A single sample gave rise to the 20 T cell receptor beta chains below, sequenced in a study of CD8+ T cells in alopecia areata. RNA extraction was followed by reverse transcription into cDNA, which acted as the sequencing template. Using immunoSEQ multiplex PCR, the repertoire was profiled, and TCRdb retains in-frame clones only, with some absent. Here the sample spans about 97,000 clones, roughly two fifths being singletons. What was sequenced was CD4+ T cells sorted from blood. The source of these receptors is a human donor with alopecia areata.

The chain employs TRBV27 and TRBJ2-3; 12 bases are shared with TRBD1. V was clipped by 5 bases and J by 4 bases; unmatched bases: 10. Germline V gene lookup returns CDR1 MNHEY and CDR2 SMNVEV (reference sequence). The CDR3 spans 17 residues. CDR3: CASSKTGDRGRADTQYF. The CDR3 coding sequence is TGTGCCAGCAGTAAGACCGGGGACAGGGGGCGCGCAGATACGCAGTATTTT.

In this sample, this clone turned up a few times. The J gene is TRBJ2-5, the V gene TRBV18; D unresolved. This CDR3 is 14 amino acids long. In germline, CDR1 is KGHSH, CDR2 LQKENI. The germline V and J ends were trimmed by 1 base and 1 base, with 7 bases remaining between them. CDR3 in amino acids: CASSPLSTQETQYF. The CDR3 nucleotides read TGTGCCAGCTCACCACTCTCTACCCAAGAGACCCAGTACTTC.

The rearrangement uses TRBV29-1 and TRBJ1-5, with a possible D match to TRBD1 (6 bases). Looked up from germline, CDR1 is SQVTM and CDR2 is ANQGSEA. This CDR3 spans 13 amino acids. Trimming stripped 5 bases from V and 0 bases from J, with 8 bases between. CDR3 region: CSVRQDSNQPQHF. Written as DNA, the CDR3 is TGCAGCGTTCGACAGGATAGCAATCAGCCCCAGCATTTT.

This clone was seen more than once but under ten times. This chain uses TRBV18 with TRBJ2-1; TRBD2 matches at 7 bases. The CDR3 runs to 15 residues. With 3 bases clipped from V and 12 bases from J, the junction kept 14 bases outside the gene matches. Germline CDR1 reads KGHSH; CDR2 reads LQKENI. The CDR3 is CASSPSGTPQFGQFF. The CDR3 nucleotides read TGTGCCAGCTCACCCAGCGGGACCCCCCAATTCGGGCAGTTCTTC.

The V call is TRBV5-4, the J call TRBJ2-7; the match to TRBD2 covers 12 bases. The CDR3 runs to 16 residues. Germline V CDR1 and CDR2: SGHNT, YYREEE (reference sequence). Trimming at V came to 0 bases and at J to 2 bases, leaving 3 bases not matched to a gene. DNA of the CDR3: TGTGCCAGCAGCTTGGCGGCTAGCGGGGGGGCCTACGAGCAGTACTTC. It specifies CASSLAASGGAYEQYF.

This clone was counted only a few times. This chain joins TRBV12-5 and TRBJ2-1; D unresolved. Looked up from germline, CDR1 is LGHNT and CDR2 is FRNRAP. The CDR3 spans 11 residues. The CDR3 nucleotides are TGTGCCCCGCGCCTTTGGAATGAGCAGTTCTTC. This translates into CAPRLWNEQFF.

This chain uses TRBV28 with TRBJ1-2; tentative D call: TRBD1 (5 bases). The germline V and J ends were trimmed by 8 bases and 13 bases, with 32 bases remaining between them. The germline gives CDR1 MDHEN, CDR2 SYDVKM. CDR3 size: 16 residues. The CDR3 nucleotides read TGTGCCAGCCGAGGAGGGGTAGGAGGAATCCTAAATCGCCGCACCTTC. Residues: CASRGGVGGILNRRTF.

V gene TRBV19 combines with J gene TRBJ2-5; 9 bases are a match to TRBD2. Trimming cost V 6 bases and J 0 bases; bases outside gene matches: 14. The CDR3 runs to 18 residues. Per germline, CDR1 LNHDA and CDR2 SQIVND (reference sequence). For the CDR3, the DNA is TGTGCCAGTAGCCCAATAGCGGGGGACTTCGAGTACCAAGAGACCCAGTACTTC. It encodes CASSPIAGDFEYQETQYF.

This clone was detected once. V usage is TRBV2 and J usage is TRBJ2-5; 8 bases agree with TRBD1. V was pared by 3 bases and J by 5 bases, with 14 bases of the junction left unmatched. This CDR3 has 17 amino acids. CDR1 is SNHLY and CDR2 is FYNNEI in the germline V gene. The CDR3 coding sequence is TGTGCCAGCAGTGATCGAGGACAGGGCCAAAAAGGGGAGACCCAGTACTTC. Protein product: CASSDRGQGQKGETQYF.

V usage is TRBV20-1 and J usage is TRBJ2-1; D may be TRBD2 (5 bases). Trimming left V 3 bases short and J 8 bases short, with 8 bases between. CDR1 and CDR2 from the germline V gene are DFQATT and SNEGSKA (reference sequence). The CDR3 runs 11 residues. Written as DNA, the CDR3 is TGCAGTGCTAGTCCGGAGGATGAGCAGTTCTTC. This encodes CSASPEDEQFF.

A few counts support this clone. This chain connects TRBV29-1 to TRBJ1-6; 9 bases agree with TRBD1. The CDR3 loop spans 13 amino acids. The V segment lost 6 bases and the J segment 12 bases; nucleotides outside the gene matches: 9. The germline CDR1 and CDR2 sequences are SQVTM and ANQGSEA. The CDR3 coding sequence is TGCAGCGTCAAGACAGGGGGAGGAGTACCCCTCCACTTT. It yields the protein CSVKTGGGVPLHF.

The rearrangement joins TRBV6-1 to TRBJ1-6; D is uncertain. The V and J ends lost 3 bases and 2 bases respectively, with 5 bases between them. Germline loops: CDR1 MNHNS, CDR2 SASEGT. The CDR3 has 14 residues. CDR3 in DNA: TGTGCCAGCAGTGATGGTCCCTATAATTCACCCCTCCACTTT. Translating gives CASSDGPYNSPLHF.

This clone has more than one count but fewer than ten. This chain uses TRBV28 with TRBJ1-5; maybe TRBD1 (5 bases). The CDR3 totals 15 residues. Trimming cost V 5 bases and J 0 bases, with 11 bases left between them. The germline V gene has CDR1 MDHEN and CDR2 SYDVKM. CDR3 sequence reads: CASSPHRSSNQPQHF. The CDR3 DNA is TGTGCCAGCAGTCCCCACAGGTCTAGCAATCAGCCCCAGCATTTT.

The V gene is TRBV4-2, the J gene TRBJ2-3; D is possibly TRBD2 (6 bases). Germline values: CDR1 LGHNA, CDR2 YNFKEQ. The V end was cut by 0 bases, the J end by 0 bases, with 16 bases between. This CDR3 has 18 amino acids. In DNA, the CDR3 is TGTGCCAGCAGCCAAGATCTTCCGGGGGTCACTAGCACAGATACGCAGTATTTT. Encoded protein: CASSQDLPGVTSTDTQYF.

This clone has at least ten counts. CDR3 bases: TGTGCCAGCAGCCCTGGGAGGACCAGGGAGATTCAGTACTTC. Protein sequence: CASSPGRTREIQYF. The V and J genes are TRBV6-6 and TRBJ2-4, with a possible D match to TRBD2 (6 bases). V lost 6 bases to trimming and J lost 10 bases, with 19 bases between them. The CDR3 loop spans 14 amino acids. The germline CDR1 and CDR2 sequences are MNHNY and SVGAGI (reference sequence).

V is TRBV14 and J is TRBJ2-5; no clear D gene. The CDR3 has 14 residues. Trimming shortened V by 6 bases and J by 4 bases, and 15 bases separated the two germline ends. CDR1 and CDR2 from the germline V gene are SGHDN and FVKESK. CDR3 protein: CASSNTMVRETQYF. CDR3 coding DNA: TGTGCCAGCAGTAACACTATGGTCCGAGAGACCCAGTACTTC.

This clone was observed a few times. The chain recombines TRBV28 with TRBJ1-2, with no clear D. The ends were cut back, 7 bases at V and 4 bases at J, with 13 bases in the middle. Per the germline V gene, CDR1 is MDHEN and CDR2 is SYDVKM. This CDR3 is 13 amino acids long. The CDR3 region is CASTPGLGYGYTF. The CDR3 DNA sequence: TGTGCCAGCACCCCCGGACTTGGCTATGGCTACACCTTC.

This clone has a handful of counts. DNA of the CDR3: TGTGCCACCAGCAGGCGGGTGAATGAAAAACTGTTTTTT. It encodes CATSRRVNEKLFF. The rearrangement joins TRBV15 to TRBJ1-4; unclear D gene. The ends were cut back, 3 bases at V and 5 bases at J, with 7 bases in the middle. The CDR3 has 13 residues. Looked up from germline, CDR1 is LNHNV and CDR2 is YYDKDF (reference sequence). The full variable domain, completed using reference TRBV15 and TRBJ1-4, is DAMVIQNPRYQVTQFGKPVTLSCSQTLNHNVMYWYQQKSSQAPKLLFHYYDKDFNNEADTPDNFQSRRPNTSFCFLDIRSPGLGDTAMYLCATSRRVNEKLFFGSGTQLSVL.

The J gene is TRBJ2-7, the V gene TRBV18; 7 bases are a match to TRBD1. The CDR3 consists of 14 residues. V dropped 5 bases and J dropped 2; count of bases not matched to a gene: 6. Germline CDR1 KGHSH, CDR2 LQKENI. The CDR3: CASSSPGTAYEQYF. The CDR3 DNA is TGTGCCAGCTCAAGCCCCGGGACAGCCTACGAGCAGTACTTC.

The V call is TRBV30, the J call TRBJ2-3; 9 bases fit TRBD1. The germline V gene has CDR1 GTSNPN and CDR2 SVGIG (reference sequence). This CDR3 comprises 15 residues. With 2 bases clipped from V and 2 bases from J, the junction kept 5 bases outside the gene matches. CDR3 DNA sequence: TGTGCCTGGAGTCTCGGGGACAGGGACACAGATACGCAGTATTTT. Amino acids: CAWSLGDRDTDTQYF.